Below, 25 T cell receptor beta chains from the same sample are listed, as sequenced in a study of CD8+CD57+ T cells in acquired aplastic anemia. CDR3 and TCR beta VDJ profiling relied on a genomic DNA template. Via MiXCR, TCRdb re-called the reads, giving one row per CDR3 protein. The profile shows fewer than 200,000 distinct CDR3 sequences, nearly 50% of them singletons. Previously, flow cytometry had revealed CD8+CD57+ cell expansion in the patients chosen for sequencing. Source material: sorted CD4+, CD8+, or CD8+CD57+ T cells (not recorded which) from PBMCs. The receptors originated from a human donor with aplastic anemia.

The V call is TRBV24-1, the J call TRBJ1-2; D possibly corresponds to TRBD1 (6 bases). V was trimmed by 7 bases and J by 7 bases, leaving 12 bases between them. This CDR3 region has 12 residues. Germline CDR1 KGHDR, CDR2 SFDVKD. CDR3 sequence: CATSTQGPGYTF. In nucleotides, the CDR3 is TGTGCCACCAGCACACAGGGCCCTGGCTACACCTTC.

V is TRBV5-1 and J is TRBJ1-5; 8 nucleotides match TRBD1. Per the germline V gene, CDR1 is SGHRS and CDR2 is YFSETQ. The V gene end was trimmed by 4 bases and the J gene end by 4 bases; junction bases not matched to a gene: 13. The CDR3 runs 17 residues. CDR3 protein: CASSKGQGEHRNQPQHF. The CDR3, as DNA: TGCGCCAGCAGCAAAGGACAGGGTGAACATCGGAATCAGCCCCAGCATTTT.

This clonotype was observed a few times. The V gene is TRBV10-3, the J gene TRBJ1-2, with 8 bases fitting TRBD1. Germline V lookup: CDR1 ENHRY, CDR2 SYGVKD. This CDR3 contains 13 residues. Trimming cost V 10 bases and J 2 bases; bases outside gene matches: 6. The CDR3 loop reads CATRQGTNYGYTF. CDR3 in DNA: TGTGCCACGAGACAGGGGACGAACTATGGCTACACCTTC.

The J gene is TRBJ1-2, the V gene TRBV20-1; D is undetermined. The CDR3 covers 13 residues. V was cut by 5 bases and J by 0 bases, with 10 bases left in between. Germline values: CDR1 DFQATT, CDR2 SNEGSKA (reference sequence). CDR3 sequence (DNA): TGCAGTGCTTGGGGTAGGGCTAACTATGGCTACACCTTC. Protein product: CSAWGRANYGYTF.

As DNA, the CDR3 is TGTGCCAGTGTTAACAGGGATCGTGGCTACACCTTC. It yields the protein CASVNRDRGYTF. The chain recombines TRBV10-3 with TRBJ1-2; tentatively, D is TRBD1 (6 bases). Germline assignment: CDR1 ENHRY and CDR2 SYGVKD. This CDR3 has 12 residues. With 10 bases removed from V and 7 bases from J, the gap between germline ends came to 16 bases.

Remarks on this clonotype: This clone may be a read error of a much larger clone one base away. The chain uses TRBV5-4 and TRBJ1-1; no clear D gene. With 9 bases removed from V and 1 base from J, the gap between germline ends came to 13 bases. Germline V gene lookup returns CDR1 SGHNT and CDR2 YYREEE (reference sequence). The CDR3 covers 13 residues. DNA for the CDR3: TGTGCCACCAAAGAACGGTCGAACACTGAAGCTTTCTTT. Its translation: CATKERSNTEAFF.

This clonotype was detected ten times or more. The V and J genes are TRBV7-6 and TRBJ2-5; TRBD1 matches at 7 bases. With V trimmed by 5 bases and J by 8 bases, 11 bases remained unmatched. CDR1 is SGHVS and CDR2 is FNYEAQ in the germline V gene. This CDR3 contains 14 residues. The CDR3 loop reads CASSLQTGTATQYF. CDR3 bases: TGTGCCAGCAGCCTTCAAACCGGGACAGCAACCCAGTACTTC.

Note on this clonotype: Given a much more abundant clone one base away, this may be a read error. The chain recombines TRBV7-9 with TRBJ2-3; D is perhaps TRBD1 or TRBD2 (5 bases each). The CDR3 has 14 residues. The V end was cut by 3 bases, the J end by 0 bases, with 7 bases between. CDR1 is SEHNR and CDR2 is FQNEAQ in the germline V gene (reference sequence). CDR3 in amino acids: CASSLGESTDTQYF. The DNA for the CDR3 is TGTGCCAGCAGCTTGGGGGAAAGCACAGATACGCAGTATTTT.

The V and J genes are TRBV6-4 and TRBJ2-4; possible D gene TRBD1, 5 bases. The CDR3 runs to 14 residues. Trimming shortened V by 2 bases and J by 9 bases, and 14 bases separated the two germline ends. Germline V gives CDR1 MRHNA, CDR2 SNTAGT. The CDR3 region is CASSDTDSASIQYF. CDR3 in DNA: TGTGCCAGCAGTGACACCGACAGCGCAAGCATTCAGTACTTC.

V is TRBV25-1 and J is TRBJ2-7; 11 bases fit TRBD2. Germline-derived CDR1 and CDR2 are MGHDK and SYGVNS. The CDR3 runs 15 residues. V lost 4 bases and J lost 7; bases outside the gene matches: 9. CDR3: CASSGALAGGWEQYF. The CDR3 DNA sequence: TGTGCCAGCAGTGGGGCTCTAGCGGGGGGTTGGGAGCAGTACTTC.

As regards this clonotype: A clone one base away is much larger, so this may be a read error. The CDR3 protein is CASSKQTEIGETQYF. The CDR3 DNA sequence: TGTGCCAGCAGTAAGCAGACAGAGATCGGAGAGACCCAGTACTTC. V usage is TRBV6-1 and J usage is TRBJ2-5, with D maybe TRBD1 (5 bases). Germline V gene sequence: CDR1 MNHNS, CDR2 SASEGT. With 5 bases removed from V and 4 bases from J, the gap between germline ends came to 17 bases. This CDR3 is 15 amino acids long.

This rearrangement joins TRBV16 to TRBJ1-1, with unresolved D. The germline V gene encodes CDR1 KGHSY and CDR2 FQNENV. V was clipped by 4 bases and J by 4 bases, with 10 bases between them. The length of the CDR3 is 13 residues. The CDR3: CASSLWVSTEAFF. The CDR3 bases are TGTGCCAGCAGCCTTTGGGTAAGCACTGAAGCTTTCTTT.

This clonotype was counted many times. This chain connects TRBV5-6 to TRBJ1-5; 7 bases match TRBD1. CDR1 is SGHDT, CDR2 YYEEEE, per germline. Trimming removed 1 base from V and 5 bases from J; junction bases left unmatched: 6. The length of the CDR3 is 15 residues. The CDR3 spells CASSLNRGTYQPQHF. The CDR3 DNA follows: TGTGCCAGCAGCTTGAACAGGGGCACATATCAGCCCCAGCATTTT.

The sample holds many counts of this clonotype. The chain combines TRBV2 with TRBJ2-1, with 8 bases aligning to TRBD2. This CDR3 is built from 11 residues. V dropped 6 bases and J dropped 10; count of bases not matched to a gene: 2. Germline loops: CDR1 SNHLY, CDR2 FYNNEI. This chain's CDR3 is CASRREGEQFF. CDR3 nucleotide sequence: TGTGCCAGCAGACGGGAGGGAGAGCAGTTCTTC.

This clonotype was observed at least ten times. The J gene is TRBJ1-3, the V gene TRBV3-1; 7 bases are shared with TRBD1. Germline V gene data show CDR1 as LGHDT and CDR2 as YNNKEL (reference sequence). The CDR3 has 13 amino acids. The ends lost 1 base at V and 7 bases at J; junction bases unmatched: 1. CDR3 region: CASSQAGGNTIYF. As DNA, the CDR3 is TGTGCCAGCAGCCAAGCAGGGGGGAACACCATATATTTT.

This clonotype was seen many times. The J gene is TRBJ2-1, the V gene TRBV20-1, with D tentatively TRBD1 (5 bases). The CDR3 is made up of 15 amino acids. Germline CDR1 is DFQATT and CDR2 is SNEGSKA (reference sequence). V was shortened by 1 base and J by 0 bases, with 10 bases between the two germline ends. Here the CDR3 DNA reads TGCAGTGCTAGAGGTGGACAAAGCTCCTACAATGAGCAGTTCTTC. This codes for CSARGGQSSYNEQFF.

This clonotype was observed many times. The chain recombines TRBV19 with TRBJ2-1; 7 positions match TRBD2. Germline V gives CDR1 LNHDA, CDR2 SQIVND (reference sequence). With V trimmed by 3 bases and J by 4 bases, 15 bases remained unmatched. CDR3 size: 18 residues. The CDR3 loop is CASSISAGLLANYNEQFF. Here the CDR3 DNA reads TGTGCCAGTAGTATCTCGGCAGGTTTACTAGCGAATTACAATGAGCAGTTCTTC. The full variable domain, its missing parts supplied by reference TRBV19 and TRBJ2-1, is DGGITQSPKYLFRKEGQNVTLSCEQNLNHDAMYWYRQDPGQGLRLIYYSQIVNDFQKGDIAEGYSVSREKKESFPLTVTSAQKNPTAFYLCASSISAGLLANYNEQFFGPGTRLTVL.

The genes are TRBV9 and TRBJ1-6, with D perhaps TRBD1 (5 bases). The CDR3 is 15 amino acids. The germline V gene has CDR1 SGDLS and CDR2 YYNGEE. V lost 0 bases and J lost 7, with 11 bases in between. CDR3 amino acids: CASSVDFGANSPLHF. The CDR3 region has the DNA TGTGCCAGCAGCGTAGATTTCGGGGCGAATTCACCCCTCCACTTT.

The rearrangement links TRBV29-1 to TRBJ1-2; TRBD1 matches 7 bases. CDR1 is SQVTM and CDR2 is ANQGSEA in the germline V gene. The CDR3 spans 14 residues. J was trimmed by 5 bases and V by 4 bases; bases with no gene match: 10. Here the CDR3 DNA reads TGCAGCGTTGTGAACGGACAGGCAGAATATGGCTACACCTTC. Amino acids: CSVVNGQAEYGYTF.

This clonotype came up many times. The CDR3, as DNA: TGCAGTGCTAAATTGGGGGGCAATCAGCCCCAGCATTTT. Protein product: CSAKLGGNQPQHF. The V and J genes are TRBV20-1 and TRBJ1-5, with a possible D match to TRBD1 (5 bases). Per germline, CDR1 DFQATT and CDR2 SNEGSKA (reference sequence). V was clipped by 4 bases and J by 2 bases, with 9 bases between them. The CDR3 has 13 amino acids.

The rearrangement uses TRBV19 and TRBJ1-5, with a possible D match to TRBD1 (6 bases). Germline loops: CDR1 LNHDA, CDR2 SQIVND (reference sequence). V lost 5 bases and J lost 6, with 11 bases in between. This CDR3 has 13 residues. CDR3 in amino acids: CASSHLGGQPQHF. As DNA, the CDR3 is TGTGCCAGTAGTCACCTAGGGGGTCAGCCCCAGCATTTT.

The sample holds many counts of this clonotype. This chain uses TRBV20-1 with TRBJ2-3; D not resolved. Germline V gene data show CDR1 as DFQATT and CDR2 as SNEGSKA (reference sequence). CDR3 length: 15 residues. Trimming removed 2 bases at V and 0 bases at J, with 12 bases between. The CDR3 loop reads CSARPVLTSTDTQYF. The CDR3 DNA reads TGCAGTGCTAGACCCGTACTCACTAGCACAGATACGCAGTATTTT.

The gene calls are TRBV7-8 and TRBJ2-5; D is unclear. The CDR3 sequence is 16 residues long. The germline V and J ends were trimmed by 1 base and 4 bases, with 16 bases remaining between them. CDR1 is SGHVS and CDR2 is FQNEAQ in the germline V gene. The CDR3 nucleotides are TGTGCCAGCAGCTTAGTGGCGATGGTAATCGGAGAGACCCAGTACTTC. Amino acid sequence: CASSLVAMVIGETQYF. Full variable domain (remainder filled in from reference TRBV7-8 and TRBJ2-5): GAGVSQSPRYKVAKRGQDVALRCDPISGHVSLFWYQQALGQGPEFLTYFQNEAQLDKSGLPSDRFFAERPEGSVSTLKIQRTQQEDSAVYLCASSLVAMVIGETQYFGPGTRLLVL.

This clonotype was seen at least ten times. The rearrangement uses TRBV12-3 or TRBV12-4 and TRBJ2-1; 7 nucleotides match TRBD1. After removal of 3 bases from V and 9 bases from J, the junction contained 2 bases not matched to a gene. The length of the CDR3 is 12 residues. The CDR3 spells CASSLGQPEQFF. For the CDR3, the DNA is TGTGCCAGCAGTTTGGGACAGCCTGAGCAGTTCTTC.

There are a few counts of this clonotype. The chain carries TRBV7-2 and TRBJ1-6; D ambiguous. There are 12 residues in the CDR3. Trimming shortened V by 0 bases and J by 13 bases, and 7 bases separated the two germline ends. Germline values: CDR1 SGHTA, CDR2 FQGNSA. The CDR3, as DNA: TGTGCCAGCAGCTTAGCGCGAGGGCCCCTCCACTTT. It specifies CASSLARGPLHF.